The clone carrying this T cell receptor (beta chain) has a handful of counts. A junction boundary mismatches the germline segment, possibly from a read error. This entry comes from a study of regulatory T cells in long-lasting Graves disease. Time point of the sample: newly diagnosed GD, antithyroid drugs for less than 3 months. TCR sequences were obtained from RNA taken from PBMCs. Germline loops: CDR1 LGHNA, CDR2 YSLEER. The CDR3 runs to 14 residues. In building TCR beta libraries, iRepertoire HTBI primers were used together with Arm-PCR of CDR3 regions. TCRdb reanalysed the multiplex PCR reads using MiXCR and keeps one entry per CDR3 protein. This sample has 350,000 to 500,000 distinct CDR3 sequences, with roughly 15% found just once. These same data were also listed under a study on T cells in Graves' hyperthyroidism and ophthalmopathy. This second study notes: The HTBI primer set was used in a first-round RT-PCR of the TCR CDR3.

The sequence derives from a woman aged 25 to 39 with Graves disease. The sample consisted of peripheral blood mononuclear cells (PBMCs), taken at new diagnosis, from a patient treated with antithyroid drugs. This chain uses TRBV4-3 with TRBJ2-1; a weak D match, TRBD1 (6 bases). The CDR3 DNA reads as TGCGCCGGCAGCCAAGCCTTCACAGGGACTGAGCAGTTCTTC. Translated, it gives CAGSQAFTGTEQFF.